The clone carrying this T cell receptor beta chain occurred a few times. What it binds is not known. The sample originates from a study of T-cell memory formation after mild COVID-19. Study-level background: TCR clusters were mostly confined to one donor each. Study findings and constraints: Later expanders leaned CD4+, whereas day 15 to 85 contracting clones were balanced CD4/CD8.

TCRdb reprocessed the 5' RACE reads with MiXCR, giving one entry per CDR3 protein. The data contain around 250,000 distinct CDR3 sequences, roughly 14% of them singletons. The CDR3 is 11 residues long. V was pared by 7 bases and J by 5 bases, with 2 bases of the junction left unmatched. Germline assignment: CDR1 SQVTM and CDR2 ANQGSEA. This clonotype was sampled from an adult woman who had mild COVID-19 (a few samples of this study predate the infection). Cell type and time point are not known. The sample consisted of PBMCs or a T cell subset sorted from them (not recorded which). The V gene is TRBV29-1, the J gene TRBJ2-1; the match to TRBD2 covers 7 bases. The CDR3 DNA reads as TGCAGCGCCGGGACTAACAATGAGCAGTTCTTC. As protein: CSAGTNNEQFF.